The subject of this entry is one T cell receptor (beta chain). Its target antigen remains unknown. No base-level quality is on record; no much larger clone is a single base apart. One collaborating source in Seattle enrolled patients during active infection and followed them longitudinally through the course of disease. Whole blood was collected in K2EDTA tubes by collaborating institutions according to the institutions' own protocols. For TCRbeta analysis, collaborators shipped samples as frozen whole blood, isolated PBMCs, or DNA extracted from either of those sample types. This record belongs to a study of blood T cell repertoires in COVID-19 (dated by TCRdb to about 2020). For context, the study as a whole: The collaborator samples originated in the United States, Italy and Spain and spanned the acute and convalescent phases of COVID-19. The material from the prospective study consisted of cDNA or gDNA derived from T cells, B-cell-depleted T cells, or PBMCs. Deeply sampled blood TCRbeta repertoires from subjects exposed to, actively infected with, or recovered from COVID-19 were included in the dataset. The repertoires were released in a freely available public database intended as a resource for research on the immune response to SARS-CoV-2. The samples were drawn from two sources: the first 160 participants of the ongoing ImmuneRACE study, and 1,200 or so subjects contributed by 6 global collaborators. A de-identified subject ID, COVID-19 status, age in years and sex were almost always included in the sample metadata. Where available, HLA class I and class II types were taken from metadata supplied by the sample provider and were not determined by assay-based typing.

The investigation overall reported the following: Clinical and demographic metadata were provided uncurated, with the amount varying by source and participant.

Taken from cysteine to phenylalanine, the CDR3 has 15 residues. Left in the record is the CDR3 DNA by itself, 45 bases read in frame from the first base. According to the germline V gene, CDR1 reads MGHRA and CDR2 reads YSYEKL. A distance of 15 bases separates the germline ends of V and J, which lose 5 bases and 2 bases respectively. TCRbeta CDR3 regions were amplified from genomic DNA by means of the immunoSEQ Assay, a bias-controlled multiplex PCR. The published analysis was carried out like this. The number of nucleated cells in each sample was estimated by amplification of reference gene primers within the assay. Sequence reads were collapsed and filtered to measure the absolute abundance of every unique TCRbeta CDR3 rearrangement. For each sample, productive Simpson clonality was calculated by taking the square root of Simpson's diversity index across productive rearrangements. The source is immuneACCESS, and TCRdb retained only in-frame sequences with V and J called. Part of the clones is not carried over; for the studies checked, unresolved V genes explain less than half of this, and the remainder is unexplained. V and J calls and clone size come straight from that table; D and trimming were deduced from the DNA. Counted in this sample were 65,000 to 70,000 clones; 75% to 90% of them appeared once. The ten largest clones add up to approximately 15% of the sample.

The sample was peripheral blood. The source of this sequence is a man in his forties with COVID-19, enrolled during active disease. The chain is assembled from TRBV4-1 and TRBJ1-1; the D gene lacks a confident call. The base sequence is TGCGCCAGCAGCTACCCGGGAGCTCTAAACACTGAAGCTTTCTTT. This encodes CASSYPGALNTEAFF.